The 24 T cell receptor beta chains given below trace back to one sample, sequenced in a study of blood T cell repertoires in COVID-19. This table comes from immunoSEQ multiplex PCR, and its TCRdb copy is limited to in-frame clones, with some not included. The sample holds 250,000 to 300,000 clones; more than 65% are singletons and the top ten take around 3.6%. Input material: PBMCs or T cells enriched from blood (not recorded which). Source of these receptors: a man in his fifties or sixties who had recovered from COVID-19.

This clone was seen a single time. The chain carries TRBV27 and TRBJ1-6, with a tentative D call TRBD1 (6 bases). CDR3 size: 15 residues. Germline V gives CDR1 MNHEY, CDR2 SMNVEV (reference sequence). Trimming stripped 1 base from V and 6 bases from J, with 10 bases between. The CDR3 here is CASSLLQGGNSPLHF. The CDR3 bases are TGTGCCAGCAGTTTATTACAAGGGGGTAATTCACCCCTCCACTTT.

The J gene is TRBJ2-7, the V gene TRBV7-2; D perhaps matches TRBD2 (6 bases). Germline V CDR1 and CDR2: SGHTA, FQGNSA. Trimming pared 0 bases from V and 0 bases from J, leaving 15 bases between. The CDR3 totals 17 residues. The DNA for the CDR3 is TGTGCCAGCAGCTTAGCGGCGGGACGTAGGCGCTCCTACGAGCAGTACTTC. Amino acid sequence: CASSLAAGRRRSYEQYF.

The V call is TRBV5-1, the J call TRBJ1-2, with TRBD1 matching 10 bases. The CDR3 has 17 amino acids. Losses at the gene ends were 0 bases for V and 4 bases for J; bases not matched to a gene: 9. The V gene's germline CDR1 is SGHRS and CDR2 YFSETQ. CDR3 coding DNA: TGCGCCAGCAGCTTGGGACAGGGGGCATTTGTATCCTATGGCTACACCTTC. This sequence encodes CASSLGQGAFVSYGYTF.

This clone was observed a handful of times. The CDR3 protein is CATSLRQDRDEQFF. CDR3 sequence (DNA): TGTGCCACCAGCCTCAGACAGGATCGGGATGAGCAGTTCTTC. The chain has TRBV15 and TRBJ2-1; the D gene is possibly TRBD1 (6 bases). Germline V CDR1 and CDR2: LNHNV, YYDKDF (reference sequence). V shed 5 bases and J shed 8 bases, with 16 bases lying between them. The length of the CDR3 is 14 residues.

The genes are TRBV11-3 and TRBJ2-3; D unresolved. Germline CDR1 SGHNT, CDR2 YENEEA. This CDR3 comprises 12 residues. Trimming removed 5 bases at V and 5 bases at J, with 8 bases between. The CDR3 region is CASSLARDTQYF. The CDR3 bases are TGTGCCAGCAGCCTCGCTAGAGATACGCAGTATTTT.

CDR3 amino acids: CASSPSSGNYEQYF. Written as DNA, the CDR3 is TGCGCCAGCAGCCCGTCTAGCGGGAACTACGAGCAGTACTTC. The V and J genes are TRBV5-1 and TRBJ2-7; 9 nucleotides align to TRBD2. Germline V gene data show CDR1 as SGHRS and CDR2 as YFSETQ. The CDR3 consists of 14 residues. The trim removed 4 bases at V and 3 bases at J, leaving 5 bases unmatched. The full variable domain, in which reference TRBV5-1 and TRBJ2-7 provide the parts outside the CDR3, is KAGVTQTPRYLIKTRGQQVTLSCSPISGHRSVSWYQQTPGQGLQFLFEYFSETQRNKGNFPGRFSGRQFSNSRSEMNVSTLELGDSALYLCASSPSSGNYEQYFGPGTRLTVT.

CDR3 DNA sequence: TGTGCCAGCAACGCAGGGAATGAAAAACTGTTTTTT. This sequence encodes CASNAGNEKLFF. The rearrangement joins TRBV28 to TRBJ1-4; D may be TRBD1 (5 bases). V lost 7 bases and J 5 bases, leaving 8 bases between the germline ends. The CDR3 consists of 12 residues. CDR1 and CDR2 (germline): MDHEN, SYDVKM.

This chain's CDR3 is CASSLNPGANEKLFF. As DNA, the CDR3 is TGTGCCAGCAGCTTAAATCCAGGGGCTAATGAAAAACTGTTTTTT. The chain is built from TRBV7-3 and TRBJ1-4; possible D gene TRBD1, 6 bases. V lost 1 base to trimming and J lost 3 bases, with 9 bases between them. The germline gives CDR1 SGHTA, CDR2 FQGTGA. The length of the CDR3 is 15 residues. Filled out from reference TRBV7-3 and TRBJ1-4, the complete variable domain reads GAGVSQTPSNKVTEKGKYVELRCDPISGHTALYWYRQSLGQGPEFLIYFQGTGAADDSGLPNDRFFAVRPEGSVSTLKIQRTERGDSAVYLCASSLNPGANEKLFFGSGTQLSVL.

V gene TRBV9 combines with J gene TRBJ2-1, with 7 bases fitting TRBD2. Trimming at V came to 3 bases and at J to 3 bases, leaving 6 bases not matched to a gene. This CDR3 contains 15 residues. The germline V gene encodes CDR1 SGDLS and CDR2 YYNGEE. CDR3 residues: CASSEAGTNYNEQFF. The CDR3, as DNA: TGTGCCAGCAGCGAAGCGGGGACCAACTACAATGAGCAGTTCTTC.

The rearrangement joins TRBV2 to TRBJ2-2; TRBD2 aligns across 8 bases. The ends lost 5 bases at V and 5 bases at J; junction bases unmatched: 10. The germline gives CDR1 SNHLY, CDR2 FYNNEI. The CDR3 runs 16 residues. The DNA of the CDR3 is TGTGCCAGCAGTCTATCTCCGGGACTAGGGACCGGGGAGCTGTTTTTT. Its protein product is CASSLSPGLGTGELFF.

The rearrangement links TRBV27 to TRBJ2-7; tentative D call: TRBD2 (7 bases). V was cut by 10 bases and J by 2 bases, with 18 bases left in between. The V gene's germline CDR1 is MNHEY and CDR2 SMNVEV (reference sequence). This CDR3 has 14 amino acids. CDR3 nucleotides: TGTGCCACCATTCCTGGGGAGGGGGCCTACGAGCAGTACTTC. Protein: CATIPGEGAYEQYF.

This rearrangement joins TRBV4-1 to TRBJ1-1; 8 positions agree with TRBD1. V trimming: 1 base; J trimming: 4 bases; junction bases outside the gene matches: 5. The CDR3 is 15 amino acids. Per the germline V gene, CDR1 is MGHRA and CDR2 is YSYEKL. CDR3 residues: CASSQAGQGSTEAFF. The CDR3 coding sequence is TGCGCCAGCAGCCAAGCTGGACAGGGCTCCACTGAAGCTTTCTTT.

CDR3 sequence reads: CASSPKEGQGDEQYF. Here the CDR3 DNA reads TGTGCCAGCTCACCAAAGGAGGGCCAGGGGGACGAGCAGTACTTC. This chain uses TRBV18 with TRBJ2-7; TRBD1 is a possible D gene (7 bases). Per germline, CDR1 KGHSH and CDR2 LQKENI. The CDR3 runs to 15 residues. V was shortened by 2 bases and J by 5 bases, with 16 bases between the two germline ends.

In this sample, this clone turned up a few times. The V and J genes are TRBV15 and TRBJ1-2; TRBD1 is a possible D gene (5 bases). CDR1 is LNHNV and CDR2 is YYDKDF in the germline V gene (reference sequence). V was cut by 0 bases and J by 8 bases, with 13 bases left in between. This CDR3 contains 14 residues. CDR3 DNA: TGTGCCACCAGCAGAGAGGGGCGCCGGACAGGCTACACCTTC. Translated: CATSREGRRTGYTF.

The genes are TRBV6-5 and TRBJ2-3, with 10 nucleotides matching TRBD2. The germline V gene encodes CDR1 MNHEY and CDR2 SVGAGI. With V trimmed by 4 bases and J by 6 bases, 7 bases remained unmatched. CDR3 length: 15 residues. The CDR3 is CASSSPSGSIDTQYF. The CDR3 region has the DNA TGTGCCAGCAGTTCCCCTAGCGGGAGCATTGATACGCAGTATTTT.

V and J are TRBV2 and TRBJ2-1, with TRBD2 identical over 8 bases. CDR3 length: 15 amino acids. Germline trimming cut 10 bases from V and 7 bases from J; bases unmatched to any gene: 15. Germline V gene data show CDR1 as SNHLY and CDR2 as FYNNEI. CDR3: CATTPPGGANNEQFF. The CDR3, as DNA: TGTGCCACCACCCCCCCCGGGGGGGCGAATAATGAGCAGTTCTTC.

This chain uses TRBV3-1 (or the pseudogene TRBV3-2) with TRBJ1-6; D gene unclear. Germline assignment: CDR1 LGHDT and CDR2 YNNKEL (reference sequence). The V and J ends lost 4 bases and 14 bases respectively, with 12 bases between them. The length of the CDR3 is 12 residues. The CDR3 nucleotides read TGTGCCAGCAGCCCGCCTGGGCAGTCCCTCCACTTT. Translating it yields CASSPPGQSLHF.

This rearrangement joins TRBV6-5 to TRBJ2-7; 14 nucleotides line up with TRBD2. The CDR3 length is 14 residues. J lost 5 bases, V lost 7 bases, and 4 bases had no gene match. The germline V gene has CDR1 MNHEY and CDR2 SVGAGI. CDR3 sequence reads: CASTWTSGRNEQYF. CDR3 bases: TGTGCCAGCACCTGGACTAGCGGGAGGAACGAGCAGTACTTC.

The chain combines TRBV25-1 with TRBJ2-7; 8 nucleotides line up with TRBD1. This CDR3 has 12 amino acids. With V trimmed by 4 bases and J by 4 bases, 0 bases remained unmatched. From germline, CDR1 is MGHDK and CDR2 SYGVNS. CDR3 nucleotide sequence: TGTGCCAGCAGTGGGACAGGGTACGAGCAGTACTTC. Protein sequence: CASSGTGYEQYF.

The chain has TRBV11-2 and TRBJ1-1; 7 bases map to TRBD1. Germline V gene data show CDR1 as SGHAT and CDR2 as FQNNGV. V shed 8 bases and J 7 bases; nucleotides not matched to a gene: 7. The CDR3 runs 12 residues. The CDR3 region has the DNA TGTGCCAGCGGATACTGGGACAGTGAAGCTTTCTTT. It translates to CASGYWDSEAFF. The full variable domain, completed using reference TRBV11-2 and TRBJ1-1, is EAGVAQSPRYKIIEKRQSVAFWCNPISGHATLYWYQQILGQGPKLLIQFQNNGVVDDSQLPKDRFSAERLKGVDSTLKIQPAKLEDSAVYLCASGYWDSEAFFGQGTRLTVV.

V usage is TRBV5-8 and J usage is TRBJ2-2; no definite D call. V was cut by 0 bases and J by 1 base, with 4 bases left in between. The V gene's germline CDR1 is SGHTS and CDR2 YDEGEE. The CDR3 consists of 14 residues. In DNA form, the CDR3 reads TGTGCCAGCAGCTTGGGGCAGAACACCGGGGAGCTGTTTTTT. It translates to CASSLGQNTGELFF.

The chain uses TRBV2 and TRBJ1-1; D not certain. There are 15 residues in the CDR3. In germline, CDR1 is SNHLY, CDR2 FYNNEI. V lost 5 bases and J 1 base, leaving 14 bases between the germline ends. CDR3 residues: CASSLIQQWNTEAFF. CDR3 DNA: TGTGCCAGCAGTTTAATCCAACAGTGGAACACTGAAGCTTTCTTT.

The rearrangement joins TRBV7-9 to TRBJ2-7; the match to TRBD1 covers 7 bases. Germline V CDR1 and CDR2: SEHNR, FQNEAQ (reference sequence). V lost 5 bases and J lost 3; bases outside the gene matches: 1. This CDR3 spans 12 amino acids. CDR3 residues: CASSRQGYEQYF. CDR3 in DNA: TGTGCCAGCAGCCGACAGGGCTACGAGCAGTACTTC.

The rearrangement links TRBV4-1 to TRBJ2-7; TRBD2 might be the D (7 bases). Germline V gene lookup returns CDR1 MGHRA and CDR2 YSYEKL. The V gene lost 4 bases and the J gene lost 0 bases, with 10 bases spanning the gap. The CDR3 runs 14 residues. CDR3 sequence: CASSRGGGSYEQYF. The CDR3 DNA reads TGCGCCAGCAGCCGGGGAGGGGGCTCCTACGAGCAGTACTTC.